This T cell receptor beta chain appears in the sequencing data of a study of blood T cell repertoires in COVID-19. Method: immunoSEQ multiplex PCR; TCRdb's copy keeps in-frame clones and lacks some. Of 300,000 to 350,000 clones in the sample, around 90% were seen once. The CDR3 has 16 amino acids. Per the germline V gene, CDR1 is MNHEY and CDR2 is SVGEGT. V was clipped by 2 bases and J by 5 bases; unmatched bases: 12. Sample: peripheral blood. This sequence originates from a woman in her twenties or thirties with COVID-19, enrolled during active disease. The V call is TRBV6-2 or TRBV6-3, the J call TRBJ2-7; TRBD1 matches at 7 bases. In nucleotides, the CDR3 is TGTGCCAGCAGTTACCCTCCCGGGACAGCCAACGACGAGCAGTACTTC. Translating gives CASSYPPGTANDEQYF.